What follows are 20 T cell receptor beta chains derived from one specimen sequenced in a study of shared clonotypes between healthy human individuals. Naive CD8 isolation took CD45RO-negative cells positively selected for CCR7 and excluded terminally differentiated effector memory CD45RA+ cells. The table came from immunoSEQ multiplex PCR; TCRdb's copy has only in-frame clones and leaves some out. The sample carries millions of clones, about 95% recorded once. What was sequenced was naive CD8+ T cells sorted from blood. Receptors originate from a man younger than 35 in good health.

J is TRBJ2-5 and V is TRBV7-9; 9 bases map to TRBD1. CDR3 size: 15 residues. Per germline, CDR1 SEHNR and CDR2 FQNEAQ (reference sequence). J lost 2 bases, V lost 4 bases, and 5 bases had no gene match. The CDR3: CASSSDRGGQETQYF. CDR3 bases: TGTGCCAGCAGCTCGGACAGGGGAGGACAAGAGACCCAGTACTTC.

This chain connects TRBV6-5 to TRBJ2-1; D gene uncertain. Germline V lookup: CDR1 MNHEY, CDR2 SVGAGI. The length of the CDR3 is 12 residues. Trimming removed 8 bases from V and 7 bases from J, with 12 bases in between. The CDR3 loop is CASGWMDNEQFF. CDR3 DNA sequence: TGTGCCAGCGGGTGGATGGATAATGAGCAGTTCTTC.

The CDR3 sequence is CASSQALGALTGPNEAFF. Here the CDR3 DNA reads TGCGCCAGCAGCCAAGCTTTGGGGGCTCTCACAGGGCCTAATGAAGCTTTCTTT. The gene calls are TRBV4-1 and TRBJ1-1; possibly TRBD1 for D (6 bases). Germline V gene sequence: CDR1 MGHRA, CDR2 YSYEKL. There are 18 residues in the CDR3. Trimming stripped 1 base from V and 7 bases from J, with 25 bases between.

CDR3 residues: CASSYAGPRVYEQYF. In nucleotides, the CDR3 is TGTGCCAGCAGTTACGCCGGGCCCCGAGTCTACGAGCAGTACTTC. This chain links TRBV6-7 with TRBJ2-7; D remains unclear. TRBV6-7 is annotated as an ORF whose role is uncertain. This CDR3 is built from 15 residues. The ends were cut back, 2 bases at V and 3 bases at J, with 14 bases in the middle.

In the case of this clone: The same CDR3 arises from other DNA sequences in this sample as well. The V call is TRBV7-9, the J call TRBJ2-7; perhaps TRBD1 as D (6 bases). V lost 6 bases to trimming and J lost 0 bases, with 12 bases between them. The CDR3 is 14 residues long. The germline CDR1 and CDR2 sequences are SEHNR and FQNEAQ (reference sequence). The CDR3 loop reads CASSSDRYSYEQYF. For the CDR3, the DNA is TGTGCCAGCAGTTCCGACAGGTACTCCTACGAGCAGTACTTC.

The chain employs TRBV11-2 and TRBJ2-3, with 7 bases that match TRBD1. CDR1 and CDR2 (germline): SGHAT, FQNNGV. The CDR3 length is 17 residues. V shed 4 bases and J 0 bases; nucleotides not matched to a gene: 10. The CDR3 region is CASSSATGTESTDTQYF. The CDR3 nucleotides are TGTGCCAGCAGCTCCGCCACCGGGACAGAGAGCACAGATACGCAGTATTTT.

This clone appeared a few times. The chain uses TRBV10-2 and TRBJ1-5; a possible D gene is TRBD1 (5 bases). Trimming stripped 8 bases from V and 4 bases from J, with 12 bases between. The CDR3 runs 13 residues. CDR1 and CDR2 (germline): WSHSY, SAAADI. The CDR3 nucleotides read TGCGCCAGCGGCGTGGGGGTTAATCAGCCCCAGCATTTT. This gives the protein CASGVGVNQPQHF.

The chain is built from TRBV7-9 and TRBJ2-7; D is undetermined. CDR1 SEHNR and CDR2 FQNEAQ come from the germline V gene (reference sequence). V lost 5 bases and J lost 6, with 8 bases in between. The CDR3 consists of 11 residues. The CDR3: CASSLTSEQYF. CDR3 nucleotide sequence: TGTGCCAGCAGCCTAACTTCCGAGCAGTACTTC. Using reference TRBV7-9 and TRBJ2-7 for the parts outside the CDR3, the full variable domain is DTGVSQNPRHKITKRGQNVTFRCDPISEHNRLYWYRQTLGQGPEFLTYFQNEAQLEKSRLLSDRFSAERPKGSFSTLEIQRTEQGDSAMYLCASSLTSEQYFGPGTRLTVT.

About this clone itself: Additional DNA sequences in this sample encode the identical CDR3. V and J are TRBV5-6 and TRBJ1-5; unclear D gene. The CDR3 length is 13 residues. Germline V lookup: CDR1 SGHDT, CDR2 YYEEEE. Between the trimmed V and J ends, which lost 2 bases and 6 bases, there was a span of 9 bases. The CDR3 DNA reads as TGTGCCAGCAGCTTAGGCGGAGGTCAGCCCCAGCATTTT. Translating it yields CASSLGGGQPQHF.

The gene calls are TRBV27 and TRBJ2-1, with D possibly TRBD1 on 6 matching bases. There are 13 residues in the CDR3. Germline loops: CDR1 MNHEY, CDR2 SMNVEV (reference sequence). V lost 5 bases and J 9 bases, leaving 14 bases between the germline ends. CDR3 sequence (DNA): TGTGCCAGCAGTCCCTCCAGGGGTAGTGAGCAGTTCTTC. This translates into CASSPSRGSEQFF.

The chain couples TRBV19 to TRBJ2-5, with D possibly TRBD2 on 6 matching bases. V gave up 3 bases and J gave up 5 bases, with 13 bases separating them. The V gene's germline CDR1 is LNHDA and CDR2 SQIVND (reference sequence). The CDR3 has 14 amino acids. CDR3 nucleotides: TGTGCCAGTAGTATGGTAGGAGGGTCCGAGACCCAGTACTTC. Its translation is CASSMVGGSETQYF.

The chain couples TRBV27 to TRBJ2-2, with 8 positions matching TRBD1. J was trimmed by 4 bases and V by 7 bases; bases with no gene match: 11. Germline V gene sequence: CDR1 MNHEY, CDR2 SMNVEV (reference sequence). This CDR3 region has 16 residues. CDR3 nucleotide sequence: TGTGCCAGCACCGAAACAGGGGGGTTGGGCACCGGGGAGCTGTTTTTT. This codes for CASTETGGLGTGELFF.

The CDR3: CASISGTSGTDTQYF. CDR3 in DNA: TGTGCCAGCATATCGGGGACTAGCGGCACAGATACGCAGTATTTT. The V and J genes are TRBV27 and TRBJ2-3; 10 nucleotides align to TRBD2. There are 15 residues in the CDR3. The ends lost 7 bases at V and 1 base at J; junction bases unmatched: 5. The germline CDR1 and CDR2 sequences are MNHEY and SMNVEV (reference sequence).

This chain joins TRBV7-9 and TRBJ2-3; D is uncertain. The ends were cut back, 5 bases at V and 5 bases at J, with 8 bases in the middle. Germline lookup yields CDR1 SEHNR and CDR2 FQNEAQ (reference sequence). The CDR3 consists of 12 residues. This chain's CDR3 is CASSKWGDTQYF. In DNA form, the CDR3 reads TGTGCCAGCAGCAAGTGGGGAGATACGCAGTATTTT.

This CDR3 is CAWSGVAVSSTDTQYF. The CDR3 region has the DNA TGTGCCTGGAGTGGGGTAGCGGTTTCTAGCACAGATACGCAGTATTTT. The chain combines TRBV30 with TRBJ2-3; TRBD2 might be the D (6 bases). Germline CDR1 and CDR2: GTSNPN and SVGIG (reference sequence). V lost 1 base, J lost 0 bases, and 14 bases lay in between. This CDR3 is 16 amino acids long.

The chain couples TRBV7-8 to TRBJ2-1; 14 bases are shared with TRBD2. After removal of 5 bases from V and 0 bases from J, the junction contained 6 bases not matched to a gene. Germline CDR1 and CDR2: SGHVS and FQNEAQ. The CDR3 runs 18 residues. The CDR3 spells CASSPGTSGGLSYNEQFF. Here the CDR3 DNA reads TGTGCCAGCAGCCCCGGGACTAGCGGGGGTCTCTCCTACAATGAGCAGTTCTTC.

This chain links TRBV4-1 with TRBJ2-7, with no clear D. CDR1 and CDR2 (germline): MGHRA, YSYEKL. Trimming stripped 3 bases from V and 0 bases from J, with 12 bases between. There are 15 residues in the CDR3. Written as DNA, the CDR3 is TGCGCCAGCAGCCAGGCTACCGCAACCTCCTACGAGCAGTACTTC. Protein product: CASSQATATSYEQYF.

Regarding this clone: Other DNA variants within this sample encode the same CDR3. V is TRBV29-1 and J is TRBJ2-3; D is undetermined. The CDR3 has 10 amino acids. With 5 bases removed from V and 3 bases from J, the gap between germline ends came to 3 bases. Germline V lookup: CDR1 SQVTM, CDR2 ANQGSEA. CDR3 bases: TGCAGCGTTAGAACAGATACGCAGTATTTT. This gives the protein CSVRTDTQYF.

CDR3 loop: CASSASLNQVLQEGFYGYTF. The CDR3, as DNA: TGTGCCAGCAGTGCCTCGCTCAATCAGGTCCTCCAAGAGGGTTTTTATGGCTACACCTTC. The gene calls are TRBV6-4 and TRBJ1-2; D unclear. Trimming stripped 4 bases from V and 5 bases from J, with 32 bases between. The V gene's germline CDR1 is MRHNA and CDR2 SNTAGT. This CDR3 is 20 amino acids long.

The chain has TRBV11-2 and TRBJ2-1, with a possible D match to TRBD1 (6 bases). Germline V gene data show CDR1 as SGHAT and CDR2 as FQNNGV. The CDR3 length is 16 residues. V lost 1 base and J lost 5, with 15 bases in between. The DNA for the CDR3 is TGTGCCAGCAGCTTAGGAGTGGGGGCAGTGGACAATGAGCAGTTCTTC. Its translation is CASSLGVGAVDNEQFF.